These 6 T cell receptor gamma chains were all obtained from the same sample, sequenced in a study of gamma delta lymphoproliferative disorders and STAT genes. TCRdb ran CATT on the multiplex PCR reads. The table records 1,300 or so gamma-chain clones, around 8% of them present only once. PBMCs from patients and controls supplied the genomic DNA for sequencing. The specimen sequenced was blood. Receptor source: a human donor with gamma-delta T-cell large granular lymphocyte leukemia.

This clone is large. Other DNA sequences from this sample encode an identical CDR3 as well. V gene TRGV4 combines with J gene TRGJ1 or TRGJ2. As TCRdb names no J gene, one was assigned here on the basis of a DNA match to germline. J gave up 7 bases and V 3 bases, and 3 bases lay outside the gene matches. The CDR3 runs to 11 residues. In germline, CDR1 is EGSTGY, CDR2 YDSYTSSV. The CDR3 sequence: CATWDFYKKLF. CDR3 in DNA: TGTGCCACCTGGGATTTCTATAAGAAACTCTTT.

This clone was observed many times. The chain has TRGV8 and TRGJ1 or TRGJ2. The J gene, missing from TCRdb, was assigned here through DNA to germline matching. The CDR3 is 12 residues long. V was pared by 5 bases and J by 2 bases, with 3 bases of the junction left unmatched. Germline-derived CDR1 and CDR2 are VENAVY and YDSYNSRV. CDR3 coding DNA: TGTGCCACCTGGGGGGATTATTATAAGAAACTCTTT. It encodes CATWGDYYKKLF.

This clone is large within its sample. The V call is TRGV8, the J call TRGJ1 or TRGJ2. The J gene, missing from TCRdb, was assigned here through DNA to germline matching. Per the germline V gene, CDR1 is VENAVY and CDR2 is YDSYNSRV. V dropped 3 bases and J dropped 2; count of bases not matched to a gene: 4. The CDR3 contains 13 residues. The CDR3 spells CATWDPYYYKKLF. The CDR3, as DNA: TGTGCCACCTGGGATCCTTATTATTATAAGAAACTCTTT.

This clone is labeled as medium-sized (0.01 to 0.1%). The genes are TRGV4 and TRGJ1 or TRGJ2. The J gene is not listed in TCRdb, so it was assigned here from a DNA match to germline. Germline CDR1 reads EGSTGY; CDR2 reads YDSYTSSV. The CDR3 length is 14 residues. Germline trimming cut 1 base from V and 6 bases from J; bases unmatched to any gene: 9. DNA of the CDR3: TGTGCCACCTGGGATGGCCAGGTCGGTTATAAGAAACTCTTT. The encoded protein is CATWDGQVGYKKLF.

This clone ranks as hyperexpanded (1% or more). Other DNA sequences in the same sample also yield this CDR3. The V call is TRGV10, the J call TRGJ1 or TRGJ2. No J segment appears in TCRdb, so it was assigned here by matching the sequence to germline. TRGV10 is filed as an ORF, its function uncertain. V shed 8 bases, J shed 11 bases, and the junction held 7 bases outside the gene matches. The CDR3 has 10 amino acids. The CDR3 DNA sequence: TGTGCTGCGTGGGATGACGAGAAACTCTTT. Translated, it gives CAAWDDEKLF.

In this sample, this clone turned up many times. The chain uses TRGV4 and TRGJ1 or TRGJ2. The J gene, missing from TCRdb, was assigned here through DNA to germline matching. Germline CDR1 and CDR2: EGSTGY and YDSYTSSV. The CDR3 extends over 12 amino acids. Trimming removed 5 bases from V and 2 bases from J; junction bases left unmatched: 3. The CDR3 sequence: CATWVYYYKKLF. The CDR3 DNA reads TGTGCCACCTGGGTCTATTATTATAAGAAACTCTTT.